This T cell receptor (beta chain) was captured in a study of T-cell reconstitution after alpha-beta-depleted transplantation in children. With V trimmed by 0 bases and J by 5 bases, 6 bases remained unmatched. The CDR3 has 15 residues. The germline V gene has CDR1 MGHRA and CDR2 YSYEKL. The TCRbeta library was prepared with unique molecular identifiers. TCRdb analysed the PCR reads with MiXCR anew, one entry per CDR3 protein. The data contain around 680,000 distinct CDR3 sequences, around 16% of them singletons. Sequenced material: PBMCs from the stem cell graft donor, taken from the stem cell graft. The V and J genes are TRBV4-1 and TRBJ1-2; 7 bases match TRBD1. The receptor was isolated from a human donor who donated a stem cell graft to a child with acute myeloid leukemia. CDR3 amino acids: CASSQEEGAPYGYTF. The CDR3 nucleotides read TGCGCCAGCAGCCAAGAGGAGGGGGCGCCTTATGGCTACACCTTC.